This T cell receptor beta chain was identified during a study of blood T cell repertoires in COVID-19. Study background: PBMCs, B-cell-depleted T cells, or T cells provided the cDNA or gDNA that made up the material.

Seattle participants joined during active infection and were tracked over time. V was pared by 3 bases and J by 2 bases, with 12 bases between. Germline V CDR1 and CDR2: KGHDR, SFDVKD. The CDR3 is made up of 15 amino acids. Per the study methods: Reference gene primers were amplified, and this amplification served to estimate nucleated cell counts. TCRdb's copy holds only in-frame clones and misses some; the assay was immunoSEQ multiplex PCR. D and trimming come from the DNA, and the V and J calls and clone size come from that table. Of 150,000 to 200,000 clones detected, roughly four fifths appear once; the ten largest clones hold over 6%.

V usage is TRBV24-1 and J usage is TRBJ2-5; D not certain. The specimen sequenced was peripheral blood. The source is a woman between 65 and 79 years old with COVID-19, enrolled during active disease. The DNA of the CDR3 is TGTGCCACCAGTGATCCCCGGGTGGAGCAAGAGACCCAGTACTTC. It codes for CATSDPRVEQETQYF.